These T cell receptor beta chains were read from a single sample in a study of T cell responses to AZD1222 COVID-19 vaccine. TCRdb keeps only in-frame clones here, not all; method: immunoSEQ multiplex PCR. This table holds roughly 120,000 clones, about nine tenths found once. This material consisted of peripheral blood, taken on day 0 of AZD1222 vaccination. The receptors were sampled from an adult in good health. The CDR3 runs from the conserved cysteine through the conserved F or W. A D gene is named only where the DNA matches it firmly. Rows may omit the clone size; those that give it use once, few, many or a size class.

>.|.|TRBV6-2/TRBV6-3|TRBJ2-3
TGTGCCAGCAGTTCCTTCAACCGGGACCCCACAGATACGCAGTATTTT
CASSSFNRDPTDTQYF
>TRBD1|.|TRBV7-9|TRBJ2-1
TGTGCCGGACAGGCGAGCTCCTACAATGAGCAGTTCTTC
CAGQASSYNEQFF
>TRBD2|.|TRBV19|TRBJ2-7
TGTGCCAGTAGTCCCTCAGCGGGGGTTACCTACGAGCAGTACTTC
CASSPSAGVTYEQYF
>TRBD2|.|TRBV5-5|TRBJ2-7
TGTGCCAGCAGCGTCCTTAGCGGGGGCTGGGAAGAGCAGTACTTC
CASSVLSGGWEEQYF
>.|.|TRBV5-1|TRBJ2-7
TGCGCCAGCAGCTTGGGTACGGGAACCTACGAGCAGTACTTC
CASSLGTGTYEQYF
>TRBD1|.|TRBV4-3|TRBJ2-7
TGCGCCAGCAGCCAGGAACCCCAGGGGGCGCCGTACGAGCAGTACTTC
CASSQEPQGAPYEQYF
>.|.|TRBV5-8|TRBJ1-2
TGTGCCAGCGCCGACGCACCCTCTGGCTACACCTTC
CASADAPSGYTF
>.|.|TRBV10-1|TRBJ1-2
TGCGCCAGCAGTGAGTCAGGGATTGAGTATGGCTACACCTTC
CASSESGIEYGYTF
>.|.|TRBV20-1|TRBJ1-6
TGCAGTGCTAGTGTCCTTGGGGGTAATTCACCCCTCCACTTT
CSASVLGGNSPLHF
>.|.|TRBV5-1|TRBJ1-2
TGCGCCAGCAGCAGGACGACGTCTGACTATGGCTACACCTTC
CASSRTTSDYGYTF
>.|.|TRBV6-5|TRBJ1-6
TGTGCCAGCAGTTACTCAGACAGCTCCTATAATTCACCCCTCCACTTT
CASSYSDSSYNSPLHF
>TRBD2|.|TRBV4-2|TRBJ2-7
TGTGCCAGCAGCCCGCCCGGGGGGGCGTCCTACGAGCAGTACTTC
CASSPPGGASYEQYF
>.|once|TRBV5-1|TRBJ1-4
TGCGCCAGTCAACTGCTCGGGGCGGCTAATGAAAAACTGTTTTTT
CASQLLGAANEKLFF
>.|.|TRBV5-6|TRBJ1-1
TGTGCCAGCAGCCCATACCGGGTCAGTAACACTGAAGCTTTCTTT
CASSPYRVSNTEAFF
>.|.|TRBV7-8|TRBJ1-2
TGTGCCAGCAGCTTAGGTTCTTCCGATGGCTACACCTTC
CASSLGSSDGYTF
>.|.|TRBV5-1|TRBJ1-1
TGCGCCAGCAGCTTGACAGCTATGAACACTGAAGCTTTCTTT
CASSLTAMNTEAFF
>TRBD1|.|TRBV4-3|TRBJ1-4
TGCGCCAGCAGCCACAGGGGGACAACTAATGAAAAACTGTTTTTT
CASSHRGTTNEKLFF
>.|.|TRBV11-2|TRBJ2-7
TGTGCCAGCAGCTTCATTTGGGGGGCCGGGGACGAGCAGTACTTC
CASSFIWGAGDEQYF
>.|once|TRBV9|TRBJ1-5
TGTGCCAGCAGCGTAGGGGGAGGAAATCAGCCCCAGCATTTT
CASSVGGGNQPQHF
>.|.|TRBV28|TRBJ1-5
TGTGCCAGCAGTCTATCAGGACGGCGCAGAACGAATCAGCCCCAGCATTTT
CASSLSGRRRTNQPQHF
>.|.|TRBV28|TRBJ2-5
TGTGCCAGCAGTTTTGGGGGAGTAAGAAAGACCCAGTACTTC
CASSFGGVRKTQYF
>TRBD1|.|TRBV19|TRBJ2-7
TGTGCCAGTAAACCGGGACAGGGTCACTTCGAGCAGTACTTC
CASKPGQGHFEQYF
>.|few|TRBV5-6|TRBJ1-2
TGTGCCAGCAGCCCCTGGGTGGCCACTCGCGCTATGGTCGGCTACACCTTC
CASSPWVATRAMVGYTF
>.|.|TRBV25-1|TRBJ2-3
TGTGCCAGCAGTGAATTTGCCCCAGATACGCAGTATTTT
CASSEFAPDTQYF
>TRBD1|.|TRBV2|TRBJ2-7
TGTGCCAGCTCCACGACAGGGGGGAATGGGAACGAGCAGTACTTC
CASSTTGGNGNEQYF
>.|.|TRBV5-1|TRBJ1-1
TGCGCCAGCAGCTTGATTCGAGAGACTGAAGCTTTCTTT
CASSLIRETEAFF
>.|.|TRBV6-2/TRBV6-3|TRBJ2-2
TGTGCCAGCACCCCGGAGGTAGGGGAGCTGTTTTTT
CASTPEVGELFF
>TRBD2|.|TRBV7-9|TRBJ2-5
TGTGCCAGCAGCTTAATCGGGGGGGTCCAAGAGACCCAGTACTTC
CASSLIGGVQETQYF
>.|.|TRBV2|TRBJ1-3
TGTGCCAGCAGTCCCCCTCGCCAGTACTCTGGAAACACCATATATTTT
CASSPPRQYSGNTIYF
>.|.|TRBV7-2|TRBJ1-4
TGTGCCAGCAGCTTAGGTTGGGGAAGCGAAAAACTGTTTTTT
CASSLGWGSEKLFF
>.|few|TRBV4-1|TRBJ2-7
TGCGCCAGCAGCCAAGTTGGGATTCCCAGCTCCTACGAGCAGTACTTC
CASSQVGIPSSYEQYF
>.|.|TRBV11-3|TRBJ2-2
TGTGCCAGCAGCCCAGTGGGTCGGGGGACCGGGGAGCTGTTTTTT
CASSPVGRGTGELFF
>TRBD1|.|TRBV5-1|TRBJ2-7
TGCGCCAGCAGCTTGGTCGCTGGACAGGGGGTATTAAACGAGCAGTACTTC
CASSLVAGQGVLNEQYF
>.|.|TRBV4-2|TRBJ2-1
TGTGCCAGCAGCCAAGAAACCTACAATGAGCAGTTCTTC
CASSQETYNEQFF
>.|few|TRBV6-5|TRBJ1-1
TGTGCCAGCACACAGGGTCGGCACACTGAAGCTTTCTTT
CASTQGRHTEAFF
>.|.|TRBV12-3/TRBV12-4|TRBJ1-2
TGTGCCAGCAGTTTTGAACCCCGGTATGGCTACACCTTC
CASSFEPRYGYTF
>.|.|TRBV2|TRBJ1-4
TGTGCCAGCAGTGAACGCCCTCGGGCAGCTAATGAAAAACTGTTTTTT
CASSERPRAANEKLFF
>.|once|TRBV5-1|TRBJ1-2
TGCGCCAGCAGCTTGGACCGCTATGGCTACACCTTC
CASSLDRYGYTF
>.|.|TRBV19|TRBJ2-7
TGTGCCAGTAGTATCGGGGGGGGACAGGGCTCACACTCCTACGAGCAGTACTTC
CASSIGGGQGSHSYEQYF
>TRBD1|.|TRBV19|TRBJ2-3
TGTGCCAGTAGTATCGACAGGGGCGAAGATACGCAGTATTTT
CASSIDRGEDTQYF
>TRBD2|.|TRBV2|TRBJ2-2
TGTGCCAGCAGTGAGTGGCTAGCGGAGGCCGGGGAGCTGTTTTTT
CASSEWLAEAGELFF
>.|.|TRBV6-2/TRBV6-3|TRBJ1-5
TGTGCCAGCAGTTCCTTACGAAGACATGAGCCCCAGCATTTT
CASSSLRRHEPQHF
>TRBD1|.|TRBV6-5|TRBJ1-2
TGTGCCAGCAGTTACGGGACAGACAACTATGGCTACACCTTC
CASSYGTDNYGYTF
>TRBD1|.|TRBV2|TRBJ1-1
TGTGCCAGCAGAGGACAGCAGGGGGTACGCACTGAAGCTTTCTTT
CASRGQQGVRTEAFF
>.|.|TRBV6-5|TRBJ1-1
TGTGCCAGCAGTTACTCTTCTGGCCAGAACACTGAAGCTTTCTTT
CASSYSSGQNTEAFF